This paragraph reports one TCR beta chain. Its antigen is still unknown. The data were taken from a study of CD8+ T cells in alopecia areata. On the study more broadly: People stayed on tofacitinib for 6 to 18 months, then stopped the drug for 6 months. Study conclusions and caveats: In scalp and blood, many expanded lesional clones persisted during tofacitinib. Uncertainty about whether baseline CD8+ expansion is linked to response remains, with one nonresponder.

The treatment is: oral pan-JAK inhibitor, 5-10 mg twice daily. V shed 4 bases and J shed 7 bases, with 7 bases lying between them. In germline, CDR1 is DFQATT, CDR2 SNEGSKA (reference sequence). The CDR3 runs 10 residues. It was cDNA, reverse transcribed from extracted RNA, that served as the sequencing template. Measured with immunoSEQ multiplex PCR; TCRdb has only the in-frame clones, and not every one. The sample holds 250,000 to 350,000 clones, roughly 63% seen once. This clonotype was sampled from a human donor with alopecia areata. Sequencing was performed on CD4+ T cells sorted from blood, taken at approximately week 51, from a patient treated with tofacitinib. The J gene is TRBJ1-2, the V gene TRBV20-1; D is uncertain. The CDR3 nucleotides read TGCAGTGCTAACGTTGGTGGCTACACCTTC. This gives the protein CSANVGGYTF.